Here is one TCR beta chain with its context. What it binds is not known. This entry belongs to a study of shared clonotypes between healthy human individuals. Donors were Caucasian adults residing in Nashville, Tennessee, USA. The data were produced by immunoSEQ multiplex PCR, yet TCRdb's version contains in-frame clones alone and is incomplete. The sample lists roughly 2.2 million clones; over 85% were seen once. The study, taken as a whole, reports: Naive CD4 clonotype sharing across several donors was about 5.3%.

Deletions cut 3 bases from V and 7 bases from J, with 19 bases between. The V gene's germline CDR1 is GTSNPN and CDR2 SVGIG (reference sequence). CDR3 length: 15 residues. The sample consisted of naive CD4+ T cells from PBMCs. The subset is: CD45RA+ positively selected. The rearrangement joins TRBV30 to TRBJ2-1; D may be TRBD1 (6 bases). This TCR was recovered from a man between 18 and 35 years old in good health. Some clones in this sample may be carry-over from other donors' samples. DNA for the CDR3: TGTGCCTGGAGCTCCGGGACAACCCACGGGAATGAGCAGTTCTTC. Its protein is CAWSSGTTHGNEQFF.